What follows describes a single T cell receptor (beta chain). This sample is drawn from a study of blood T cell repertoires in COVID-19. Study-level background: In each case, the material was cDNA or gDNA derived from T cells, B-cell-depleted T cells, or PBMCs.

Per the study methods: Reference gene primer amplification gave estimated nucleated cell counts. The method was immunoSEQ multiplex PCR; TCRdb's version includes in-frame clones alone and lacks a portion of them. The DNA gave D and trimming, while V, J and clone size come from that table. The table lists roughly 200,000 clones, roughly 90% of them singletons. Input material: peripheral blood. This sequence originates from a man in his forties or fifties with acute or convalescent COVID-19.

The CDR3 nucleotides are TGTGCCAGCAGCTTTGCGAGGTTCGCGGGGGGGAAGTCAGATACGCAGTATTTT. Its protein product is CASSFARFAGGKSDTQYF. This chain links TRBV7-9 with TRBJ2-3; 9 bases match TRBD2. The V and J ends lost 3 bases and 4 bases, in that order; junction bases with no gene match: 14. Germline CDR1 SEHNR, CDR2 FQNEAQ (reference sequence). This CDR3 comprises 18 residues.